This TCR beta chain was found in a study of vaccination effects on CD4 cells after COVID-19. The CDR3 contains 14 residues. V shed 3 bases and J 0 bases; nucleotides not matched to a gene: 4. Germline CDR1 GTSNPN, CDR2 SVGIG (reference sequence). TCRdb keeps only in-frame clones here, not all; method: immunoSEQ multiplex PCR. The top ten clones hold less than 20% of a sample with around 20,000 clones, approximately 63% of them seen once. A remark on this clone: Its antigen is not identified.

Sequencing in the ViraFEST assay came after antigen-specific CD4+ T cells had been expanded with viral peptide pools, which were used to stimulate PBMC. Cells that had been cultured for 10 days were the source of isolated CD4+ T cells. The receptor comes from a human donor who received a COVID-19 vaccine. The sequences come from CD4+ T cells from PBMCs cultured with HCoV-229E spike peptides, collected before COVID-19 vaccination. V gene TRBV30 combines with J gene TRBJ1-1; 7 positions agree with TRBD1. CDR3 region: CAWSATGMNTEAFF. Here the CDR3 DNA reads TGTGCCTGGAGCGCGACAGGGATGAACACTGAAGCTTTCTTT. Using reference TRBV30 and TRBJ1-1 for the parts outside the CDR3, the full variable domain is SQTIHQWPATLVQPVGSPLSLECTVEGTSNPNLYWYRQAAGRGLQLLFYSVGIGQISSEVPQNLSASRPQDRQFILSSKKLLLSDSGFYLCAWSATGMNTEAFFGQGTRLTVV.